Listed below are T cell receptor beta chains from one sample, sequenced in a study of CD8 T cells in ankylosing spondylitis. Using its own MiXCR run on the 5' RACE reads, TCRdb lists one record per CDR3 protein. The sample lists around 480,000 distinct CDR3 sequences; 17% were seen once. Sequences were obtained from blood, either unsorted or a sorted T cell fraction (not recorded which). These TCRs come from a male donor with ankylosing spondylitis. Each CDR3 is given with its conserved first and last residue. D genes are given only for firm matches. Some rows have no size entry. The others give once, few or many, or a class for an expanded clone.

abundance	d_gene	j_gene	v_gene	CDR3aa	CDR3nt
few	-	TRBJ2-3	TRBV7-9	CASSPVFGPDTQYF	TGTGCCAGCAGCCCAGTATTTGGGCCAGATACGCAGTATTTT
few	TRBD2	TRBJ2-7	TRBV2	CASSDAAGVREQYF	TGTGCCAGCAGTGACGCAGCGGGAGTGCGAGAGCAGTACTTC
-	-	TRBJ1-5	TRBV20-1	CSATGGQGPQHF	TGCAGTGCAACCGGGGGACAAGGGCCCCAGCATTTT
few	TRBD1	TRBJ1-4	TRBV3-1	CASSRGTGSEKLFF	TGTGCCAGCAGCCGCGGGACAGGAAGTGAAAAACTGTTTTTT
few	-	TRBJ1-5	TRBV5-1	CASSLEGRGHQPQHF	TGCGCCAGCAGCTTGGAAGGCAGGGGCCATCAGCCCCAGCATTTT
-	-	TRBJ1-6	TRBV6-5	CASSYSGQRNSPLHF	TGTGCCAGCAGTTACTCGGGGCAACGTAATTCACCCCTCCACTTT
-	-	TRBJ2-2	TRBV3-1	CASSHKDKNTGELFF	TGTGCCAGCAGCCACAAGGACAAGAACACCGGGGAGCTGTTTTTT
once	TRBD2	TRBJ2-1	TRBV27	CASSLRLAGLDEQFF	TGTGCCAGCAGCCTTAGACTAGCGGGTTTGGATGAGCAGTTCTTC
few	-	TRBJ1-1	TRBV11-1	CASSHTDLNTEAFF	TGTGCCAGCAGCCACACGGATTTGAACACTGAAGCTTTCTTT
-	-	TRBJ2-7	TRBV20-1	CSALRGGGSYEQYF	TGCAGTGCTCTGAGAGGGGGAGGGTCCTACGAGCAGTACTTC
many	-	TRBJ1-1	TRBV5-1	CASRASIAATEAFF	TGCGCCAGCAGAGCCTCCATCGCGGCCACTGAAGCTTTCTTT
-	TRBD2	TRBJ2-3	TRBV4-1	CASSQDGGGADTQYF	TGCGCCAGCAGCCAAGACGGGGGGGGCGCAGATACGCAGTATTTT
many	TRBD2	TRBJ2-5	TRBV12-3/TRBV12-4	CASSPRTRRGETQYF	TGTGCCAGCAGTCCGCGGACTAGAAGGGGAGAGACCCAGTACTTC
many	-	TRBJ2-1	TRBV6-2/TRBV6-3	CASSDSYNEQFF	TGCGCCAGCTCGGACAGTTACAATGAGCAGTTCTTC
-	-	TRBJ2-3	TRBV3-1	CASSQGGGGTDTQYF	TGTGCCAGCAGCCAAGGGGGCGGAGGCACAGATACGCAGTATTTT
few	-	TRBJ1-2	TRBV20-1	CSARPSGVDYGYTF	TGCAGTGCTAGACCTTCGGGGGTGGACTATGGCTACACCTTC
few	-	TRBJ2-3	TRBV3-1	CASSSRGRNPDTQYF	TGTGCCAGCAGCTCCCGCGGACGAAATCCAGATACGCAGTATTTT
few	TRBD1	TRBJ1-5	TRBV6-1	CASAAPGQVINQPQHF	TGTGCCAGCGCCGCTCCGGGACAGGTAATCAATCAGCCCCAGCATTTT
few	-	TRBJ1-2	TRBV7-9	CASSLRAETYGYTF	TGTGCCAGCAGCTTACGGGCGGAGACCTATGGCTACACCTTC
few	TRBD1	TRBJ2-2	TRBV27	CASRRDRGQGGELFF	TGTGCCAGCAGAAGGGACAGGGGGCAGGGCGGGGAGCTGTTTTTT
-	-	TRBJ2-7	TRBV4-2	CASSQDGGGSSYEQYF	TGTGCCAGCAGCCAAGATGGGGGCGGGAGCTCCTACGAGCAGTACTTC
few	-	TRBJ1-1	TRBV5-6	CASSLVGGLNTEAFF	TGTGCCAGCAGCTTGGTTGGGGGGCTGAACACTGAAGCTTTCTTT
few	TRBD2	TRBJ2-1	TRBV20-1	CSANSGRRPTYNEQFF	TGCAGTGCAAATAGCGGGAGGCGTCCCACCTACAATGAGCAGTTCTTC
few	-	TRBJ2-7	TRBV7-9	CASSRLTGTGNYEQYF	TGTGCCAGCAGCCGCTTAACCGGGACGGGAAACTACGAGCAGTACTTC
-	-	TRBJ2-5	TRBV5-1	CASSPGGTAQETQYF	TGCGCCAGCAGCCCGGGAGGGACAGCACAAGAGACCCAGTACTTC
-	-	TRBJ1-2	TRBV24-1	CATSEPGVAGYTF	TGTGCCACCAGTGAACCAGGGGTGGCTGGCTACACCTTC
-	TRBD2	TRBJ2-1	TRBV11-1	CASSFSSGNYNEQFF	TGTGCCAGCAGCTTCTCTAGCGGGAACTACAATGAGCAGTTCTTC
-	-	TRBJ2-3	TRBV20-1	CSARDPGGARDTQYF	TGCAGTGCTAGAGATCCTGGGGGGGCCAGAGATACGCAGTATTTT
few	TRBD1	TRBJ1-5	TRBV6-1	CASSEAFDRVDQPQHF	TGTGCCAGCAGTGAAGCGTTTGACAGGGTGGATCAGCCCCAGCATTTT